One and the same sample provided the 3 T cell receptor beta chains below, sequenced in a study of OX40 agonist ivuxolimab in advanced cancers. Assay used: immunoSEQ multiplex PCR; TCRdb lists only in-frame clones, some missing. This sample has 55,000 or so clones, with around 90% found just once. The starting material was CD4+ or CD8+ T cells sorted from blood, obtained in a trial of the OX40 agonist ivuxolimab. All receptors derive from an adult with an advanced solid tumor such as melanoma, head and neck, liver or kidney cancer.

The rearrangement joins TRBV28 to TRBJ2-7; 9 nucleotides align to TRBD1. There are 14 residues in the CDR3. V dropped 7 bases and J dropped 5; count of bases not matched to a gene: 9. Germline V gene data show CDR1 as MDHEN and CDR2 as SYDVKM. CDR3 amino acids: CASTKGDRVNEQYF. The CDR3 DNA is TGTGCCAGCACCAAAGGGGACAGGGTCAACGAGCAGTACTTC. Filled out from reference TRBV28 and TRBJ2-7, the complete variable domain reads DVKVTQSSRYLVKRTGEKVFLECVQDMDHENMFWYRQDPGLGLRLIYFSYDVKMKEKGDIPEGYSVSREKKERFSLILESASTNQTSMYLCASTKGDRVNEQYFGPGTRLTVT.

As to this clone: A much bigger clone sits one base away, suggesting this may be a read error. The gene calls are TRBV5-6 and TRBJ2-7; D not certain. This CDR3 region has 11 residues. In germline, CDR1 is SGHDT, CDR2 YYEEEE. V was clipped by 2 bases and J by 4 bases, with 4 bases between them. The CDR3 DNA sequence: TGTGCCAGCAGCTTCTTATACGAGCAGTACTTC. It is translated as CASSFLYEQYF.

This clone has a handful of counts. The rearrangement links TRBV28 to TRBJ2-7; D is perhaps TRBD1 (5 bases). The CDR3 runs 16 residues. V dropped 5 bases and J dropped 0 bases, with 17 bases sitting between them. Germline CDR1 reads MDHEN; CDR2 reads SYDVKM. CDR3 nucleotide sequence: TGTGCCAGCAGTCCCCCCTTTAGGGGCTCCTCCTACGAGCAGTACTTC. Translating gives CASSPPFRGSSYEQYF.